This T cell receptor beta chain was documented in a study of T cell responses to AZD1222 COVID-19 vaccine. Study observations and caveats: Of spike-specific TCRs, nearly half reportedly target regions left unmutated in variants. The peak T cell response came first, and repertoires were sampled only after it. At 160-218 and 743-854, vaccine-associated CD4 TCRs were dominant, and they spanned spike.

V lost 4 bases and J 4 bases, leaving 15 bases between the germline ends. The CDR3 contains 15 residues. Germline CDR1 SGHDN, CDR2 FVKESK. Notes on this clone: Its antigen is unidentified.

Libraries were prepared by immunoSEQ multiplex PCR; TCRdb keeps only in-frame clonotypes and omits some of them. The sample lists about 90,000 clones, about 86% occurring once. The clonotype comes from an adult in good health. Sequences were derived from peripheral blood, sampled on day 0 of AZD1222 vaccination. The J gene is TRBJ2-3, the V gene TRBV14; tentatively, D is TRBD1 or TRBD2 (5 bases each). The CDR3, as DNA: TGTGCCAGCAGCCCCGGCCTGGGACGGGCAGATACGCAGTATTTT. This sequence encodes CASSPGLGRADTQYF.